The 27 T cell receptor beta chains below come from one sample, sequenced in a study of blood T cell repertoires in COVID-19. The table came from immunoSEQ multiplex PCR; TCRdb's copy has only in-frame clones and leaves some out. The sample has around 100,000 clones, approximately 91% seen once. Sequencing used peripheral blood. All receptors come from a man aged 18-30 years with acute or convalescent COVID-19.

The chain is built from TRBV5-1 and TRBJ2-7; D might be TRBD1 (7 bases). Germline V gene lookup returns CDR1 SGHRS and CDR2 YFSETQ. The CDR3 extends over 16 amino acids. V was shortened by 7 bases and J by 3 bases, with 23 bases between the two germline ends. The CDR3 loop reads CASSPGGGPQLYEQYF. For the CDR3, the DNA is TGCGCCAGCTCCCCCGGAGGGGGCCCACAACTCTACGAGCAGTACTTC.

CDR3: CASSSSYEQYF. The CDR3 DNA reads TGTGCCAGCAGCTCGAGTTACGAGCAGTACTTC. J is TRBJ2-7 and V is TRBV5-6; no clear D gene. V lost 3 bases and J lost 4, with 5 bases in between. This CDR3 contains 11 residues. Germline CDR1 reads SGHDT; CDR2 reads YYEEEE. The full variable domain, with the rest looked up from reference TRBV5-6 and TRBJ2-7, is DAGVTQSPTHLIKTRGQQVTLRCSPKSGHDTVSWYQQALGQGPQFIFQYYEEEERQRGNFPDRFSGHQFPNYSSELNVNALLLGDSALYLCASSSSYEQYFGPGTRLTVT.

This clone appeared once. The J gene is TRBJ2-2, the V gene TRBV18; D gene uncertain. The germline V gene encodes CDR1 KGHSH and CDR2 LQKENI. The CDR3 runs 16 residues. V was pared by 1 base and J by 0 bases, with 9 bases between. The CDR3 is CASSPRSAANTGELFF. The CDR3 nucleotides read TGTGCCAGCTCACCACGATCGGCGGCGAACACCGGGGAGCTGTTTTTT.

This chain links TRBV18 with TRBJ1-3, with 7 bases fitting TRBD1. The V gene's germline CDR1 is KGHSH and CDR2 LQKENI. The CDR3 has 14 amino acids. With V trimmed by 6 bases and J by 4 bases, 6 bases remained unmatched. CDR3 amino acids: CASSQGTAGNTIYF. The DNA for the CDR3 is TGTGCCAGCTCGCAAGGGACAGCAGGAAACACCATATATTTT.

The J gene is TRBJ2-7, the V gene TRBV15; tentative D call: TRBD2 (5 bases). The germline V and J ends were trimmed by 1 base and 1 base, with 11 bases remaining between them. CDR1 LNHNV and CDR2 YYDKDF come from the germline V gene (reference sequence). This CDR3 contains 15 residues. The CDR3 nucleotides are TGTGCCACCAGCAGAGTCACTCGCGGGTCCTACGAGCAGTACTTC. Its protein product is CATSRVTRGSYEQYF.

The V call is TRBV19, the J call TRBJ2-1, with 9 bases lining up with TRBD2. The V gene's germline CDR1 is LNHDA and CDR2 SQIVND (reference sequence). Trimming removed 1 base from V and 10 bases from J; junction bases left unmatched: 5. The length of the CDR3 is 14 residues. The CDR3, as DNA: TGTGCCAGTAGTATAGGGACTAGCGTTCCGGAGCAGTTCTTC. Amino acids: CASSIGTSVPEQFF.

V and J are TRBV5-1 and TRBJ2-3; maybe TRBD2 (5 bases). Trimming pared 0 bases from V and 10 bases from J, leaving 21 bases between. The CDR3 runs 16 residues. The germline V gene has CDR1 SGHRS and CDR2 YFSETQ. CDR3 nucleotide sequence: TGCGCCAGCAGCTTGGCCGGCCTAGCCGACGCCGATCCGCAGTATTTT. Protein product: CASSLAGLADADPQYF.

This sequence joins TRBV7-8 and TRBJ1-6; D ambiguous. Per germline, CDR1 SGHVS and CDR2 FQNEAQ. V gave up 0 bases and J gave up 4 bases, with 4 bases separating them. This CDR3 region has 14 residues. CDR3 coding DNA: TGTGCCAGCAGCTTAGCACAGTATAATTCACCCCTCCACTTT. Residues: CASSLAQYNSPLHF.

The J gene is TRBJ1-1, the V gene TRBV28; D ambiguous. CDR1 MDHEN and CDR2 SYDVKM come from the germline V gene. The germline V and J ends were trimmed by 5 bases and 0 bases, with 13 bases remaining between them. This CDR3 comprises 15 residues. The CDR3: CASSLPGILNTEAFF. The CDR3 region has the DNA TGTGCCAGCAGTCTCCCCGGGATTCTGAACACTGAAGCTTTCTTT. Full variable domain (remainder filled in from reference TRBV28 and TRBJ1-1): DVKVTQSSRYLVKRTGEKVFLECVQDMDHENMFWYRQDPGLGLRLIYFSYDVKMKEKGDIPEGYSVSREKKERFSLILESASTNQTSMYLCASSLPGILNTEAFFGQGTRLTVV.

The V gene is TRBV27, the J gene TRBJ1-2; D may be TRBD1 (5 bases). Germline V gives CDR1 MNHEY, CDR2 SMNVEV (reference sequence). Between the trimmed V and J ends, which lost 6 bases and 5 bases, there was a span of 19 bases. There are 15 residues in the CDR3. The CDR3 sequence is CASSFYGGGIYGYTF. The CDR3 nucleotides are TGTGCCAGCAGCTTTTACGGTGGGGGGATATATGGCTACACCTTC.

The chain combines TRBV6-5 with TRBJ1-2; 9 bases align to TRBD1. There are 14 residues in the CDR3. After removal of 6 bases from V and 4 bases from J, the junction contained 6 bases not matched to a gene. Germline loops: CDR1 MNHEY, CDR2 SVGAGI. The chain's CDR3 is CASRDRGRGYGYTF. CDR3 DNA sequence: TGTGCCAGCAGGGACAGGGGCCGGGGCTATGGCTACACCTTC.

This chain joins TRBV29-1 and TRBJ2-3; D unclear. CDR3 length: 13 residues. Germline V CDR1 and CDR2: SQVTM, ANQGSEA. V lost 0 bases to trimming and J lost 1 base, with 5 bases between them. CDR3 region: CSVEEQRTDTQYF. The CDR3 coding sequence is TGCAGCGTTGAAGAACAGCGCACAGATACGCAGTATTTT.

The chain recombines TRBV19 with TRBJ1-1; possible D gene TRBD1, 5 bases. This CDR3 comprises 13 residues. The V end was cut by 5 bases, the J end by 4 bases, with 11 bases between. Germline assignment: CDR1 LNHDA and CDR2 SQIVND (reference sequence). The CDR3 nucleotides are TGTGCCAGTAGTTCAGGGTTGGGCACTGAAGCTTTCTTT. Residues: CASSSGLGTEAFF.

The V and J genes are TRBV19 and TRBJ1-6, with D perhaps TRBD1 (5 bases). The ends were cut back, 7 bases at V and 10 bases at J, with 17 bases in the middle. The CDR3 length is 14 residues. CDR1 LNHDA and CDR2 SQIVND come from the germline V gene (reference sequence). CDR3 loop: CASKTGGEGSPLHF. CDR3 DNA: TGTGCCAGTAAGACCGGGGGGGAGGGATCACCCCTCCACTTT.

The rearrangement uses TRBV2 and TRBJ1-3; 8 bases agree with TRBD1. The V and J ends lost 7 bases and 4 bases, in that order; junction bases with no gene match: 6. The CDR3 has 14 amino acids. Germline values: CDR1 SNHLY, CDR2 FYNNEI. The CDR3 region has the DNA TGTGCCAGCAAGGACAGGGTGGAAGGAAACACCATATATTTT. Translation: CASKDRVEGNTIYF.

This clone was observed a handful of times. The rearrangement uses TRBV5-4 and TRBJ2-7, with a tentative D call TRBD1 (6 bases). Trimming pared 4 bases from V and 6 bases from J, leaving 17 bases between. The germline V gene has CDR1 SGHNT and CDR2 YYREEE (reference sequence). This CDR3 is 14 amino acids long. The CDR3 loop is CASSPQTGPGEQYF. CDR3 in DNA: TGTGCCAGCAGCCCTCAAACAGGGCCCGGCGAGCAGTACTTC. The variable domain in full, completed from reference TRBV5-4 and TRBJ2-7, reads ETGVTQSPTHLIKTRGQQVTLRCSSQSGHNTVSWYQQALGQGPQFIFQYYREEENGRGNFPPRFSGLQFPNYSSELNVNALELDDSALYLCASSPQTGPGEQYFGPGTRLTVT.

The V call is TRBV7-9, the J call TRBJ1-5; a possible D gene is TRBD1 (5 bases). CDR1 and CDR2 from the germline V gene are SEHNR and FQNEAQ (reference sequence). V was clipped by 3 bases and J by 3 bases, with 18 bases between them. The CDR3 contains 17 residues. For the CDR3, the DNA is TGTGCCAGCAGCTTTGGGCTGGGGCGACAGAACAATCAGCCCCAGCATTTT. This sequence encodes CASSFGLGRQNNQPQHF.

This chain connects TRBV19 to TRBJ2-1; 8 bases match TRBD1. Trimming cost V 4 bases and J 8 bases; bases outside gene matches: 4. The CDR3 length is 13 residues. Germline V gene data show CDR1 as LNHDA and CDR2 as SQIVND (reference sequence). The CDR3 is CASSRSGGHEQFF. CDR3 coding DNA: TGTGCCAGTAGTAGATCAGGGGGCCATGAGCAGTTCTTC.

The chain recombines TRBV7-6 with TRBJ2-2; 9 nucleotides align to TRBD1. The CDR3 length is 15 residues. The germline gives CDR1 SGHVS, CDR2 FNYEAQ. The ends lost 4 bases at V and 5 bases at J; junction bases unmatched: 5. The CDR3 loop reads CASSSPQGATGELFF. Here the CDR3 DNA reads TGTGCCAGCAGCTCCCCACAGGGGGCAACCGGGGAGCTGTTTTTT.

The chain recombines TRBV18 with TRBJ1-2; TRBD1 matches at 8 bases. Trimming removed 4 bases from V and 3 bases from J; junction bases left unmatched: 1. CDR3 length: 13 residues. Germline lookup yields CDR1 KGHSH and CDR2 LQKENI. The CDR3 reads CASSLQGDYGYTF. The CDR3 region has the DNA TGTGCCAGCTCACTACAGGGGGACTATGGCTACACCTTC.

The chain is built from TRBV5-1 and TRBJ2-5; TRBD1 is a possible D gene (6 bases). Trimming removed 0 bases from V and 1 base from J, with 13 bases in between. Germline CDR1 and CDR2: SGHRS and YFSETQ. The CDR3 runs to 16 residues. The CDR3 bases are TGCGCCAGCAGCTTGGACCCAGGGGTTCCCCAAGAGACCCAGTACTTC. Residues: CASSLDPGVPQETQYF.

The chain joins TRBV24-1 to TRBJ1-5; D may be TRBD1 (6 bases). V was cut by 3 bases and J by 6 bases, with 14 bases left in between. The length of the CDR3 is 15 residues. Per the germline V gene, CDR1 is KGHDR and CDR2 is SFDVKD. Here the CDR3 DNA reads TGTGCCACCAGTGATCCACAGGGAAGCGGTCAGCCCCAGCATTTT. Translating it yields CATSDPQGSGQPQHF.

The genes are TRBV15 and TRBJ2-3; tentatively, D is TRBD1 (8 bases). Germline assignment: CDR1 LNHNV and CDR2 YYDKDF (reference sequence). The V gene lost 3 bases and the J gene lost 3 bases, with 13 bases spanning the gap. The CDR3 runs 15 residues. CDR3 loop: CATSSGQGGTDTQYF. DNA of the CDR3: TGTGCCACCAGCAGTGGACAGGGAGGGACAGATACGCAGTATTTT.

The chain joins TRBV9 to TRBJ1-2; 7 bases line up with TRBD1. Germline V gene data show CDR1 as SGDLS and CDR2 as YYNGEE. J gave up 4 bases and V 0 bases, and 9 bases lay outside the gene matches. The CDR3 sequence is 16 residues long. This chain's CDR3 is CASSVAAAGGSYGYTF. The CDR3 nucleotides read TGTGCCAGCAGCGTAGCGGCGGCAGGGGGTAGCTATGGCTACACCTTC. The complete variable domain, with remaining parts taken from reference TRBV9 and TRBJ1-2, reads DSGVTQTPKHLITATGQRVTLRCSPRSGDLSVYWYQQSLDQGLQFLIQYYNGEERAKGNILERFSAQQFPDLHSELNLSSLELGDSALYFCASSVAAAGGSYGYTFGSGTRLTVV.

The chain uses TRBV25-1 and TRBJ1-5, with D perhaps matching TRBD1 (6 bases). V lost 4 bases, J lost 6 bases, and 13 bases lay in between. Germline V gene lookup returns CDR1 MGHDK and CDR2 SYGVNS. The CDR3 consists of 14 residues. The CDR3 region has the DNA TGTGCCAGCAGTGCTCCTGGGGGCAGTCAGCCCCAGCATTTT. It translates to CASSAPGGSQPQHF.

This CDR3 reads CASSRAGTGDYEQYF. In DNA form, the CDR3 reads TGTGCCAGTAGCCGAGCCGGGACAGGGGACTACGAGCAGTACTTC. The genes are TRBV19 and TRBJ2-7, with 10 bases identical to TRBD1. V was pared by 6 bases and J by 3 bases, with 8 bases of the junction left unmatched. CDR3 length: 15 amino acids. CDR1 and CDR2 (germline): LNHDA, SQIVND (reference sequence).

This rearrangement joins TRBV5-1 to TRBJ2-1; 8 bases align to TRBD1. There are 17 residues in the CDR3. J lost 0 bases, V lost 3 bases, and 8 bases had no gene match. CDR1 is SGHRS, CDR2 YFSETQ, per germline. For the CDR3, the DNA is TGCGCCAGCAGCTCCGGGACAGGCGACCGCTCCTACAATGAGCAGTTCTTC. Residues: CASSSGTGDRSYNEQFF.